The rows below give T cell receptor beta chains drawn from one sample of a study of T cell responses to AZD1222 COVID-19 vaccine. TCRdb's copy holds only in-frame clones and misses some; the assay was immunoSEQ multiplex PCR. Counted here are fewer than 70,000 clones, 60% to 85% occurring once; the ten biggest clones make up under 4.5%. Sequencing was performed on peripheral blood, taken 28 days after the second AZD1222 dose. Receptors originate from an adult who received the AZD1222 COVID-19 vaccine. The CDR3 runs from the conserved cysteine through the conserved F or W. D genes are given only for firm matches. Size values are once, few and many counts, or a class for expanded clones, and some rows have none.

.	.	13	TRBV9	TRBJ2-2	TGTGCCAGCAGCTGGGGGAACACCGGGGAGCTGTTTTTT	CASSWGNTGELFF
.	.	13	TRBV2	TRBJ1-1	TGTGCCAGCAGTCCCGGGAGGAGCACTGAAGCTTTCTTT	CASSPGRSTEAFF
few	.	16	TRBV28	TRBJ1-3	TGTGCCAGCAACGCGGGGGGTTGGCTCTCTGGAAACACCATATATTTT	CASNAGGWLSGNTIYF
.	TRBD2	13	TRBV7-8	TRBJ2-5	TGTGCCAGCAGCTTAGGGGGAGGGGAGACCCAGTACTTC	CASSLGGGETQYF
.	.	17	TRBV5-1	TRBJ2-2	TGCGCCAGCAGCTGGGACCCGGGACACCGAACAGGCGGGGAGCTGTTTTTT	CASSWDPGHRTGGELFF
.	.	14	TRBV5-4	TRBJ2-6	TGTGCCAGCAGCCCCCAGAGGGGGGCCAACGTCCTGACTTTC	CASSPQRGANVLTF
.	.	17	TRBV7-2	TRBJ1-5	TGTGCCAGCAGCTTAGTGGGGGGGCTGTTGAGCAATCAGCCCCAGCATTTT	CASSLVGGLLSNQPQHF
.	.	14	TRBV19	TRBJ1-2	TGTGCCAGTAGTATCCCAGGGCTGGACTATGGCTACACCTTC	CASSIPGLDYGYTF
.	TRBD1	15	TRBV7-8	TRBJ1-1	TGTGCCAGCAGCCCGGGACAGGGAGTTAGCACTGAAGCTTTCTTT	CASSPGQGVSTEAFF
.	.	12	TRBV11-2	TRBJ2-1	TGTGCCAGCAGCCCGGACAGCAATGAGCAGTTCTTC	CASSPDSNEQFF
few	.	14	TRBV19	TRBJ2-2	TGTGCCGGTAGACTCGGAGCGAACACCGGGGAGCTGTTTTTT	CAGRLGANTGELFF
.	.	13	TRBV5-6	TRBJ1-1	TGTGCCAGCAGCTTGAACATGAACACTGAAGCTTTCTTT	CASSLNMNTEAFF
.	.	16	TRBV4-3	TRBJ2-1	TGCGCCAGCAGCCAAGGCGAGGGACAAGCGGGCGATGAGCAGTTCTTC	CASSQGEGQAGDEQFF
.	TRBD1	14	TRBV5-1	TRBJ2-2	TGCGCCAGCAGCCTGACAGGGGGCGGCGGGGAGCTGTTTTTT	CASSLTGGGGELFF
.	.	15	TRBV10-3	TRBJ2-3	TGTGCCATCAGTGAGTCGACGTCTAGAGCAGATACGCAGTATTTT	CAISESTSRADTQYF
few	.	14	TRBV4-1	TRBJ1-5	TGCGCCAGCAGCCAAGAAAAGTTTGGTCAGCCCCAGCATTTT	CASSQEKFGQPQHF
.	.	15	TRBV24-1	TRBJ1-3	TGTGCCACCAGTGATTTGGGACAACGCTTATACACCATATATTTT	CATSDLGQRLYTIYF
.	TRBD1	16	TRBV20-1	TRBJ1-4	TGCAGTGCTAGTTCCCACAGGGGAGCAACTAATGAAAAACTGTTTTTT	CSASSHRGATNEKLFF
.	.	13	TRBV4-3	TRBJ1-1	TGCGCCAACAGCCAAGACAAGAACACTGAAGCTTTCTTT	CANSQDKNTEAFF
.	.	16	TRBV7-9	TRBJ1-1	TGTGCCAGCAGCTCCCCCCCGGGACGGCCGAACACTGAAGCTTTCTTT	CASSSPPGRPNTEAFF
.	TRBD2	16	TRBV4-2	TRBJ2-5	TGTGCCAGCAGCCTAGGGGCGGGGGGGCCCCTGGAGACCCAGTACTTC	CASSLGAGGPLETQYF
.	.	13	TRBV24-1	TRBJ1-1	TGTGCCACCATGGGAGGACAGAACACTGAAGCTTTCTTT	CATMGGQNTEAFF
.	.	14	TRBV19	TRBJ1-4	TGTGCCAGTAGTCCCCTGGTCCCGGAGGAAAAACTGTTTTTT	CASSPLVPEEKLFF
.	.	15	TRBV5-1	TRBJ1-6	TGCGCCAGCAGCGGGGGGTTACGGTGGAATTCACCCCTCCACTTT	CASSGGLRWNSPLHF
medium-sized	.	12	TRBV11-2	TRBJ2-7	TGTGCCAGCAGCCTCGGATCGAACGAGCAGTACTTC	CASSLGSNEQYF
.	.	17	TRBV7-6	TRBJ1-5	TGTGCCAGCAGCTTCTCCTTCGTTAGGTGTAGCAATCAGCCCCAGCATTTT	CASSFSFVRCSNQPQHF
.	TRBD1	14	TRBV5-8	TRBJ1-5	TGTGCCAGCAGTGACGGACAGGGTCGTCAGCCCCAGCATTTT	CASSDGQGRQPQHF
once	.	15	TRBV9	TRBJ1-5	TGTGCCAGCAGCGTAGAGGCAGGCCCTAATCAGCCCCAGCATTTT	CASSVEAGPNQPQHF